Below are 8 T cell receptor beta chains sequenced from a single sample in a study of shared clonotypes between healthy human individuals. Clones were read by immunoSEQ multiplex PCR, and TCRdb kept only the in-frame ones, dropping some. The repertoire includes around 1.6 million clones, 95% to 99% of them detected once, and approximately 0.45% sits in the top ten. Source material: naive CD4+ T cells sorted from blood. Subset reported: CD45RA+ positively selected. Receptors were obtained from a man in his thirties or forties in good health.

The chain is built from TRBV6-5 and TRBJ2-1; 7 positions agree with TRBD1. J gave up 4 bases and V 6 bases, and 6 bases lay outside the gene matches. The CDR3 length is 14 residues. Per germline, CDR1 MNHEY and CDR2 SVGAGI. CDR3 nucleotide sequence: TGTGCCAGCAGCCGGGACAGATGGTACAATGAGCAGTTCTTC. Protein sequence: CASSRDRWYNEQFF.

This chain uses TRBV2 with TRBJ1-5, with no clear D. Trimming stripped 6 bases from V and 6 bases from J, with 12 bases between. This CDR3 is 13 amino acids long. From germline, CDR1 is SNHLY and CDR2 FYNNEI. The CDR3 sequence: CASRELAGQPQHF. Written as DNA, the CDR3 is TGTGCCAGCAGGGAACTAGCGGGTCAGCCCCAGCATTTT.

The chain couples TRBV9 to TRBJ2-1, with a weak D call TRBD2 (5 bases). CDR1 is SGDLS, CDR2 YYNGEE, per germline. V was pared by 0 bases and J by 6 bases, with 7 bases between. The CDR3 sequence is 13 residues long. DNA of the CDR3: TGTGCCAGCAGCGTAGCGGGGAGCAATGAGCAGTTCTTC. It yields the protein CASSVAGSNEQFF. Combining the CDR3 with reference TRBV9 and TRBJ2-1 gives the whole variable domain DSGVTQTPKHLITATGQRVTLRCSPRSGDLSVYWYQQSLDQGLQFLIQYYNGEERAKGNILERFSAQQFPDLHSELNLSSLELGDSALYFCASSVAGSNEQFFGPGTRLTVL.

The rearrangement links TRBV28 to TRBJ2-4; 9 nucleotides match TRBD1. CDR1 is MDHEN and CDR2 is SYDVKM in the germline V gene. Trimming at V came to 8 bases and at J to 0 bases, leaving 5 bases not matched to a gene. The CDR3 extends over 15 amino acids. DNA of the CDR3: TGTGCCAGCCTTGGACAGGGGTTAGCCAAAAACATTCAGTACTTC. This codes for CASLGQGLAKNIQYF.

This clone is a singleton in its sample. CDR3 sequence reads: CASSPGTPSTGELFF. The CDR3 nucleotides read TGTGCCAGCAGCCCAGGGACCCCAAGCACCGGGGAGCTGTTTTTT. This chain connects TRBV5-4 to TRBJ2-2, with D perhaps being TRBD1 or TRBD2 (5 bases each). Germline loops: CDR1 SGHNT, CDR2 YYREEE (reference sequence). The CDR3 length is 15 residues. Between the trimmed V and J ends, which lost 4 bases and 4 bases, there was a span of 14 bases.

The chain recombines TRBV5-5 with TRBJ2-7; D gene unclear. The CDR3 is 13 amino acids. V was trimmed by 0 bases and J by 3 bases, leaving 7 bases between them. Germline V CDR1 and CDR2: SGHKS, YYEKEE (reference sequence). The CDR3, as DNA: TGTGCCAGCAGCTTGGCCCCTGGCTACGAGCAGTACTTC. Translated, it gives CASSLAPGYEQYF. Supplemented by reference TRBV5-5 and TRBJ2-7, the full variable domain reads DAGVTQSPTHLIKTRGQQVTLRCSPISGHKSVSWYQQVLGQGPQFIFQYYEKEERGRGNFPDRFSARQFPNYSSELNVNALLLGDSALYLCASSLAPGYEQYFGPGTRLTVT.

The CDR3 DNA sequence: TGTGCCAGCTCATCGAGTCACAGGGGCGGGCCCTACGAGCAGTACTTC. It yields the protein CASSSSHRGGPYEQYF. The chain uses TRBV18 and TRBJ2-7; 7 bases align to TRBD1. Germline V CDR1 and CDR2: KGHSH, LQKENI. The CDR3 is 16 residues long. Losses at the gene ends were 5 bases for V and 2 bases for J; bases not matched to a gene: 12. The whole variable domain, remainder taken from reference TRBV18 and TRBJ2-7, is NAGVMQNPRHLVRRRGQEARLRCSPMKGHSHVYWYRQLPEEGLKFMVYLQKENIIDESGMPKERFSAEFPKEGPSILRIQQVVRGDSAAYFCASSSSHRGGPYEQYFGPGTRLTVT.

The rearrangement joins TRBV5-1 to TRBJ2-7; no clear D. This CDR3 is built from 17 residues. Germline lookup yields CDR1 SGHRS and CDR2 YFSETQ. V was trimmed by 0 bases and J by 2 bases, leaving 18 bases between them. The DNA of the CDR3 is TGCGCCAGCAGCTTGGCCAAGGGCATGGTAATTCCCTACGAGCAGTACTTC. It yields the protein CASSLAKGMVIPYEQYF.